Listed below are T cell receptor beta chains from one sample, sequenced in a study of blood T cells in healthy people across ages. TCRdb reprocessed the 5' RACE reads with MiXCR, giving one entry per CDR3 protein. The data contain fewer than 2,000,000 distinct CDR3 sequences, roughly two fifths of them singletons. The sample was blood. Receptors were obtained from a human donor in good health. CDR3s include the opening cysteine and the closing phenylalanine or tryptophan. A D gene is named only where the DNA matches it firmly. The size field is filled for only some rows; it gives once, few, many or a size class.

>TRBJ2-6|few|TRBV20-1|NA
TGCAGTGCCCCGGTAGACTTGATGTGGGACTCTGGGGCCAACGTCCTGACTTTC
CSAPVDLMWDSGANVLTF
>TRBJ1-4|NA|TRBV7-2|NA
TGTGCCAGCAGCCGGGCTTCAGGAGTGAATGAAAAACTGTTTTTT
CASSRASGVNEKLFF
>TRBJ2-1|once|TRBV7-8|TRBD2
TGTGCCAGCAGGTATAGCGGGGGGTACAATGAGCAGTTCTTC
CASRYSGGYNEQFF
>TRBJ1-5|few|TRBV24-1|NA
TGTGCCACCAGTGACTGGGGGACACCATCTGCCGGGAATCAGCCCCAGCATTTT
CATSDWGTPSAGNQPQHF
>TRBJ2-1|few|TRBV12-3/TRBV12-4|TRBD1
TGTGCCAGCAGTTTATATGGGACAGGGGTTGATGAGCAGTTCTTC
CASSLYGTGVDEQFF
>TRBJ1-2|few|TRBV29-1|TRBD1
TGCAGCGTTGAATCCTTCCGGGACAGGATAGAAGCTAACTATGGCTACACCTTC
CSVESFRDRIEANYGYTF
>TRBJ1-5|NA|TRBV3-1|NA
TGTGCCAGCAGCCAAGGGTCCAGGGATCAGCCCCAGCATTTT
CASSQGSRDQPQHF
>TRBJ2-5|NA|TRBV5-6|NA
TGTGCCAGCAGCTTGTATCCAGGGGCCGGGGAGACCCAGTACTTC
CASSLYPGAGETQYF
>TRBJ1-1|NA|TRBV10-3|TRBD1
TGTGCCACGTCCGGGACAGGTGACACTGAAGCTTTCTTT
CATSGTGDTEAFF
>TRBJ2-1|NA|TRBV5-1|NA
TGCGCCAGCAGCTTGGAAACAGGAGACAATGAGCAGTTCTTC
CASSLETGDNEQFF
>TRBJ1-2|NA|TRBV4-3|NA
TGCGCCAGCAGCCTAGAACAGAGGAGCTATGGCTACACCTTC
CASSLEQRSYGYTF
>TRBJ2-7|NA|TRBV4-1|NA
TGCGCCAGCAGCCAAGTCGCGGCGGAAGAGACCCGGTACTTC
CASSQVAAEETRYF
>TRBJ1-2|NA|TRBV6-2/TRBV6-3|NA
TGTGCCAGCTGTGGGCAGGAGGACTATGGCTACACCTTC
CASCGQEDYGYTF
>TRBJ2-6|NA|TRBV6-2/TRBV6-3|NA
TGTGCCAGCACCAGGACGTCCTTCTCTGGGGCCACCGTCCTGACTTTC
CASTRTSFSGATVLTF
>TRBJ2-7|NA|TRBV27|NA
TGTGCCAGCAGGGCCGGACTGACAAGCTCCTACGAGCAGTACTTC
CASRAGLTSSYEQYF
>TRBJ1-1|NA|TRBV28|NA
TGTGCCAGCAGTTCAGGGGTTATAGAAGCTTTCTTT
CASSSGVIEAFF
>TRBJ1-2|NA|TRBV15|TRBD1
TGTGCCACCAGCAAGGAGGGACAGGGGCCACGTTATGGCTACACCTTC
CATSKEGQGPRYGYTF
>TRBJ2-3|NA|TRBV12-3/TRBV12-4|NA
TGTGCCAGCAGCCATCACGGGACGGCTGGCGCAGATGCGCAGTATTTT
CASSHHGTAGADAQYF
>TRBJ2-5|many|TRBV3-1|TRBD2
TGCGCCAGCAGCCCCCGGACTAGCGGGGGTCAAGAGACCCAGTACTTC
CASSPRTSGGQETQYF
>TRBJ2-2|NA|TRBV29-1|NA
TGCAGCGTTGGTGTGGGGTTCGGACGTCCTGACACCGGGGAGCTGTTTTTT
CSVGVGFGRPDTGELFF
>TRBJ1-1|NA|TRBV28|NA
TGTGCCAGCAGCATCCCGGAGGGACATGTGGCACTCAACACTGAAGCTTTCTTT
CASSIPEGHVALNTEAFF
>TRBJ1-2|NA|TRBV7-2|NA
TGTGCCAGCAGCTTATTAGGACGAGGTGGTGGCTACACCTTC
CASSLLGRGGGYTF
>TRBJ2-7|NA|TRBV14|NA
TGTGCCAGCAGCCAAGTGGGGGGCCCCTACGAGCAGTACTTC
CASSQVGGPYEQYF
>TRBJ1-1|NA|TRBV6-5|TRBD1
TGTGCCAGCAGTTCCGGGACAGGGGGTCTACCTATGAACACTGAAGCTTTCTTT
CASSSGTGGLPMNTEAFF
>TRBJ2-3|NA|TRBV9|TRBD2
TGTGCCAGCAGCGCCGGGACTAGCGGGGGGGATACGCAGTATTTT
CASSAGTSGGDTQYF
>TRBJ2-2|NA|TRBV9|NA
TGTGCCAGCAATAGGTTTGGCACCGGGGAACTGTTTTTT
CASNRFGTGELFF
>TRBJ2-7|NA|TRBV2|NA
TGTGCCAGCACCTTCGAATACGAGCAGTACTTC
CASTFEYEQYF
>TRBJ1-2|NA|TRBV27|NA
TGTGCCAGCAGTTTATGGGGGAGGGATGGCTACACCTTC
CASSLWGRDGYTF
>TRBJ1-2|NA|TRBV7-2|NA
TGTGCCAGCAGCCCCTCGCTGGGGGGCAGAAATGGCTACACCTTC
CASSPSLGGRNGYTF
>TRBJ1-4|NA|TRBV4-2|TRBD1
TGTGCCAGCAGCCGATACCAGGGACAGGATAATGAAAAACTGTTTTTT
CASSRYQGQDNEKLFF
>TRBJ2-2|NA|TRBV29-1|NA
TGCAGCGTTGGCGCGGAGTTGAACACCGGGGAGCTGTTTTTT
CSVGAELNTGELFF
>TRBJ1-2|NA|TRBV20-1|NA
TGCAGTGCCTTGGCCATGGGGGCTGGCTATGGCTACACCTTC
CSALAMGAGYGYTF
>TRBJ2-3|few|TRBV4-3|TRBD2
TGCGCCAGCAGCCCATTTCCACTCCCTAGCGGGGGCTACACAGATACGCAGTATTTT
CASSPFPLPSGGYTDTQYF
>TRBJ2-7|NA|TRBV5-1|TRBD2
TGCGCCAGCAGCTCGGCGGGAGGCTACTACGAGCAGTACTTC
CASSSAGGYYEQYF
>TRBJ2-1|NA|TRBV3-1|NA
TGTGCCAGCAGCCCCCAAGTGGGCGGGGACTTAGATGAGCAGTTCTTC
CASSPQVGGDLDEQFF
>TRBJ2-1|NA|TRBV12-3/TRBV12-4|TRBD1
TGTGCCAGCAATTCAGATCAGGGGGCTCTGATTAATGAGCAGTTCTTC
CASNSDQGALINEQFF
>TRBJ1-4|few|TRBV28|NA
TGTGCCAGCAGACGTAATGAAAAACTGTTTTTT
CASRRNEKLFF
>TRBJ2-1|NA|TRBV7-9|NA
TGTGCCAGCCGATTCGGGGGCAGCAATGAGCAGTTCTTC
CASRFGGSNEQFF
>TRBJ2-7|few|TRBV7-2|NA
TGTGCCAGCAGCTTACCCCTGGGGGAGCAGTACTTC
CASSLPLGEQYF
>TRBJ2-5|few|TRBV9|TRBD2
TGTGCCAGCAGCGCTAGCGGGGGGCTCGTGGAGACCCAGTACTTC
CASSASGGLVETQYF
>TRBJ2-3|NA|TRBV7-3|TRBD2
TGTGCCAGCAGCTTGGAGCGGGACACAGATACGCAGTATTTT
CASSLERDTDTQYF
>TRBJ2-6|few|TRBV28|NA
TGTGCCAGCAAAAGGGCAGGCCATTCGGAAGGGGCCAACGTCCTGACTTTC
CASKRAGHSEGANVLTF
>TRBJ2-5|few|TRBV11-2|TRBD2
TGTGCCAGCAGCTTTGGACTAGCGAGTCAAGAGACCCAGTACTTC
CASSFGLASQETQYF
>TRBJ1-5|NA|TRBV20-1|NA
TGCAGTGCTTCACTCGGGGCAGGGGATCAGCCCCAGCATTTT
CSASLGAGDQPQHF
>TRBJ2-7|NA|TRBV20-1|TRBD1
TGCGGTGCTAGAGGTATCCGGGACAGGGGACCCTACGAGCAGTACTTC
CGARGIRDRGPYEQYF
>TRBJ2-4|few|TRBV20-1|NA
TGCAGTGCCTCCGGGACAACCAAAAACATTCAGTACTTC
CSASGTTKNIQYF
>TRBJ2-6|few|TRBV6-5|TRBD1
TGTGCCAGCAGTTTAGTCAGGGGGATCTCTGGGGCCAACGTCCTGACTTTC
CASSLVRGISGANVLTF
>TRBJ1-4|NA|TRBV20-1|NA
TGCAGTGCCCCCGGGAGGGTGGGGGAAAAACTGTTTTTT
CSAPGRVGEKLFF